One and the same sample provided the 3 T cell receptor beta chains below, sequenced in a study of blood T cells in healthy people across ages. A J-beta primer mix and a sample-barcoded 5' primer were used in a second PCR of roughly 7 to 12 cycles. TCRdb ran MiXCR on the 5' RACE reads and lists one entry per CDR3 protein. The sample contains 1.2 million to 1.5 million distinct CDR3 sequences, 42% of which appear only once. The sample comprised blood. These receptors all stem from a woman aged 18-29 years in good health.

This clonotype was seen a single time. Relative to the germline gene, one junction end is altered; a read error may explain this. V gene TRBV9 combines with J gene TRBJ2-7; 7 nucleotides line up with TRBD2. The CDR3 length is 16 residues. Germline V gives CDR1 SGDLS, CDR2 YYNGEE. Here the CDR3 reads CASSVGDAGVNGEQYF. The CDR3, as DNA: TGTGCCAGCAGTGTAGGGGATGCGGGAGTGAATGGCGAGCAGTACTTC.

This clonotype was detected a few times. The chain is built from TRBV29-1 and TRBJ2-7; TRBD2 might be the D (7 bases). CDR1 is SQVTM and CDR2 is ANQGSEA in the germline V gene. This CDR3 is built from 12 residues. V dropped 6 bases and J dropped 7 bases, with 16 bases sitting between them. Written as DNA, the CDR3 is TGCAGCGTCCTAAAGGGGGGGCCTGAGCAGTACTTC. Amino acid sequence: CSVLKGGPEQYF.

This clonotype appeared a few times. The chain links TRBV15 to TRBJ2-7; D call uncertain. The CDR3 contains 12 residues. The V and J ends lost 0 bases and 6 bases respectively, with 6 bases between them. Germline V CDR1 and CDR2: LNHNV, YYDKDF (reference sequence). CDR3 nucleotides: TGTGCCACCAGCAGAGATCGAAGCGAGCAGTACTTC. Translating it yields CATSRDRSEQYF.